Given below is one TCR beta chain in context. Its antigen is not known. Each CDR3 protein is one row after TCRdb ran MiXCR on the 5' RACE reads. Here the sample spans approximately 300,000 distinct CDR3 sequences, about 20% being singletons. The CDR3 extends over 16 amino acids. Unmatched junction bases numbered 13, after V lost 1 base and J lost 8 bases. CDR1 and CDR2 (germline): DFQATT, SNEGSKA (reference sequence). This entry comes from a study of CD8 T cells in ankylosing spondylitis. Study-level findings and limits: The clones that were linked to disease were reported to be significantly enriched in matched synovial fluid samples from ankylosing spondylitis patients. With a CD8+ phenotype, disease-linked clones were relatively rare in peripheral blood.

The genes are TRBV20-1 and TRBJ2-1, with 8 bases that match TRBD2. Sequencing input: blood, either unsorted or a sorted T cell fraction (not recorded which). The sequence came from a female donor with ankylosing spondylitis or in good health (not recorded which). CDR3 bases: TGCAGTGCTAGAGCCCAACTAGCGGAGGGGTTGGATGAGCAGTTCTTC. This translates into CSARAQLAEGLDEQFF.